This T cell receptor beta chain came from a study of T cells in Graves' hyperthyroidism and ophthalmopathy. Study-wide results and caveats: Most clonotypes expanded in the thyroid (above 0.001) were also present in blood.

As to this clonotype: Its target is not known.

This CDR3 region has 13 residues. The V and J ends lost 10 bases and 9 bases respectively, with 21 bases between them. The germline gives CDR1 ENHRY, CDR2 SYGVKD. Researchers took RNA transcripts and amplified the TCR beta CDR3 regions from them. The TCR CDR3 was amplified in a first-round RT-PCR using the HTBI primer set. TCRdb reprocessed the multiplex PCR reads with MiXCR, giving one entry per CDR3 protein. The table has 95,000 to 100,000 distinct CDR3 sequences, approximately 56% seen once. This chain links TRBV10-3 with TRBJ2-5; no reliable D call. The material sequenced was blood. The sequence was obtained from a woman aged 40 to 50 with Graves' hyperthyroidism. The CDR3, as DNA: TGTGCCAGCCCACCCCGGCCGAACAAGGCCCAGTACTTC. This codes for CASPPRPNKAQYF.